This T cell receptor (beta chain) came from a study of beta chain features in type 1 diabetes. Reverse transcription of all isolated RNA meant that expressed TCRB transcripts were sequenced. The method was immunoSEQ multiplex PCR; TCRdb's version includes in-frame clones alone and lacks a portion of them. The sample includes under 950,000 clones, 17% of them seen just once. Trimming took off 7 bases at V and 8 bases at J, with 14 bases between the two ends. This CDR3 region has 12 residues. The V gene's germline CDR1 is MRHNA and CDR2 SNTAGT. Every donor provided one heparinised blood draw, which averaged approximately 100 mL. Each sorted population was over 98% pure.

The receptor was derived from a young woman in good health. The sequenced sample was naive CD4+ T cells from blood. This chain joins TRBV6-4 and TRBJ1-2; TRBD1 might be the D (6 bases). For the CDR3, the DNA is TGTGCCAGCAATCAACAGGGTTCCGGCTACACCTTC. It encodes CASNQQGSGYTF.